This TCR beta chain was identified during a study of glioma-infiltrating T cells. Study-wide results and limits: Tissue-blood divergence was below expectation in non-neoplastic patients, above in gliomas. CDR3 overlap between tissue and blood was very small.

This CDR3 has 12 residues. The V gene end was trimmed by 6 bases and the J gene end by 7 bases; junction bases not matched to a gene: 4. Amplification of TCR alpha and beta CDR3 regions from RNA used iRepertoire nested multiplex PCR. Tissue mRNA or PBMC total RNA, roughly 90-400 ng, went into one-step reverse transcription and amplification. TCRdb itself ran the multiplex PCR reads through MiXCR, one entry per CDR3 protein. The profile shows about 12,000 distinct CDR3 sequences, around 27% of them singletons. As regards this clonotype: The target antigen is unknown.

The genes are TRBV12-3 or TRBV12-4 and TRBJ1-2; 8 nucleotides match TRBD1. This TCR derives from a human donor with low-grade glioma or glioblastoma, undergoing nonglioma brain surgery, or in good health (not recorded which). Sequencing input: glioma tissue, nonneoplastic brain tissue, or PBMCs (not recorded which). The CDR3 bases are TGTGCCAGCAGCTCAGGGGGCCGTGGCTACACCTTC. It yields the protein CASSSGGRGYTF.